This TCR beta chain comes out of a study of T cell responses to AZD1222 COVID-19 vaccine. On this clone itself: Its specificity is not known.

The CDR3 is made up of 16 amino acids. Trimming took 0 bases from V and 7 from J, leaving 13 bases between them. Germline loops: CDR1 SGHTA, CDR2 FQGNSA. Overall study results and limits: Spike-spanning, vaccine-associated CD4 TCRs were dominant at 160-218 and 743-854. Nearly half of spike-specific TCRs reportedly target variant regions that are unmutated in the B.1.351 and B.1.1.7 variants.

Clones were sequenced by immunoSEQ multiplex PCR, and TCRdb holds only the in-frame ones, with some missing. The table records 95,000 to 110,000 clones, about 90% of them present only once. Sequenced material: peripheral blood, taken 28 days after the second AZD1222 dose. The J gene is TRBJ1-6, the V gene TRBV7-2; the D gene is possibly TRBD1 (5 bases). The sequence was obtained from an adult who received the AZD1222 COVID-19 vaccine. The CDR3 region is CASSLAGGTGNSPLHF. The CDR3, as DNA: TGTGCCAGCAGCTTAGCAGGCGGGACGGGGAATTCACCCCTCCACTTT.